Following are 27 T cell receptor beta chains from one sample sequenced in a study of Ad26.COV2.S vaccination and SARS-CoV-2 variants. Sample treatment: over 15 received Ad26.COV2.S at low or high dose, single or two shots; 5 received placebo; per-sample allocation not given. Collection of the samples took place on day 63 after the first injection of vaccine or placebo. Here immunoSEQ multiplex PCR was the method, and the copy in TCRdb shows in-frame clones only, minus some. Here the sample spans 300,000 to 500,000 clones, less than 90% being singletons. The material sequenced was peripheral blood, taken in a trial of Ad26.COV2.S vaccine versus placebo. Receptors were obtained from a person between 18 and 59 years old who received the Ad26.COV2.S COVID-19 vaccine or a placebo.

This chain uses TRBV6-6 with TRBJ2-1, with 10 bases lining up with TRBD2. The CDR3 runs to 15 residues. The germline CDR1 and CDR2 sequences are MNHNY and SVGAGI (reference sequence). With 1 base clipped from V and 7 bases from J, the junction kept 4 bases outside the gene matches. DNA for the CDR3: TGTGCCAGCAGTTACTACCTAGCGGGGGTAAATGAGCAGTTCTTC. It translates to CASSYYLAGVNEQFF.

This sequence joins TRBV5-1 and TRBJ1-4, with D possibly TRBD1 on 5 matching bases. The length of the CDR3 is 13 residues. Germline V gene lookup returns CDR1 SGHRS and CDR2 YFSETQ. The V and J ends lost 0 bases and 13 bases respectively, with 13 bases between them. The CDR3 DNA is TGCGCCAGCAGCTTGGGGGTTGCCGGGGGACTGTTTTTT. Residues: CASSLGVAGGLFF.

The chain recombines TRBV19 with TRBJ1-5, with 7 positions matching TRBD1. Germline V gene data show CDR1 as LNHDA and CDR2 as SQIVND (reference sequence). Unmatched junction bases numbered 12, after V lost 10 bases and J lost 3 bases. This CDR3 is 15 amino acids long. CDR3 in DNA: TGTGCCACTTCGACAGGGCGTGTCGTCAATCAGCCCCAGCATTTT. Protein: CATSTGRVVNQPQHF.

This clone appeared a few times. The rearrangement uses TRBV5-6 and TRBJ1-3, with D hard to call. The CDR3 has 15 residues. V gave up 4 bases and J gave up 0 bases, with 11 bases separating them. Germline CDR1 reads SGHDT; CDR2 reads YYEEEE. The CDR3 protein is CASSRTLSSGNTIYF. DNA of the CDR3: TGTGCCAGCAGCAGGACTCTTAGCTCTGGAAACACCATATATTTT. The variable domain in full, completed from reference TRBV5-6 and TRBJ1-3, reads DAGVTQSPTHLIKTRGQQVTLRCSPKSGHDTVSWYQQALGQGPQFIFQYYEEEERQRGNFPDRFSGHQFPNYSSELNVNALLLGDSALYLCASSRTLSSGNTIYFGEGSWLTVV.

The chain joins TRBV19 to TRBJ1-4; D may be TRBD1 (5 bases). The CDR3 has 14 amino acids. CDR1 is LNHDA and CDR2 is SQIVND in the germline V gene (reference sequence). V was cut by 8 bases and J by 10 bases, with 20 bases left in between. The CDR3 spells CASQSGLGAGKLFF. In nucleotides, the CDR3 is TGTGCCAGTCAGTCCGGCCTAGGGGCCGGAAAACTGTTTTTT.

This sequence joins TRBV11-2 and TRBJ2-5, with D maybe TRBD1 (6 bases). Germline V gives CDR1 SGHAT, CDR2 FQNNGV. The CDR3 totals 14 residues. Trimming shortened V by 6 bases and J by 2 bases, and 13 bases separated the two germline ends. The CDR3 sequence is CASRRGGSQETQYF. DNA for the CDR3: TGTGCCAGCAGACGAGGGGGTTCACAAGAGACCCAGTACTTC.

The chain joins TRBV7-2 to TRBJ2-6; no reliable D call. The CDR3 spans 14 residues. V shed 4 bases and J shed 0 bases, with 4 bases lying between them. Germline V lookup: CDR1 SGHTA, CDR2 FQGNSA. The CDR3 loop reads CASSYSSGANVLTF. CDR3 sequence (DNA): TGTGCCAGCAGCTACAGCTCTGGGGCCAACGTCCTGACTTTC.

V and J are TRBV5-4 and TRBJ2-1; TRBD1 is a possible D gene (6 bases). CDR1 SGHNT and CDR2 YYREEE come from the germline V gene (reference sequence). The CDR3 is 14 amino acids. The V end was cut by 5 bases, the J end by 1 base, with 10 bases between. CDR3 in amino acids: CASRVDSSYNEQFF. DNA of the CDR3: TGTGCCAGCAGGGTGGACAGTTCCTACAATGAGCAGTTCTTC.

This rearrangement joins TRBV7-2 to TRBJ2-1; TRBD2 might be the D (6 bases). Deletions cut 1 base from V and 6 bases from J, with 10 bases between. The CDR3 consists of 14 residues. CDR1 and CDR2 from the germline V gene are SGHTA and FQGNSA. In DNA, the CDR3 is TGTGCCAGCAGCTTAGTTAGCGGAAGCAATGAGCAGTTCTTC. Amino acids: CASSLVSGSNEQFF.

The chain recombines TRBV19 with TRBJ2-2, with D unclear. From germline, CDR1 is LNHDA and CDR2 SQIVND (reference sequence). The CDR3 sequence is 15 residues long. Trimming took 6 bases from V and 5 from J, leaving 16 bases between them. The DNA of the CDR3 is TGTGCCAGTAGCAGGATCGGCGGTAGTACCGGGGAGCTGTTTTTT. Translated, it gives CASSRIGGSTGELFF.

This clone was recorded a few times. CDR3 in amino acids: CASSVTGGGNQPQHF. In DNA, the CDR3 is TGCGCCAGCAGCGTCACAGGGGGCGGCAATCAGCCCCAGCATTTT. The chain carries TRBV5-1 and TRBJ1-5, with TRBD1 matching over 9 bases. CDR3 length: 15 amino acids. Germline CDR1 SGHRS, CDR2 YFSETQ. V lost 4 bases to trimming and J lost 2 bases; unmatched junction nucleotides: 4.

CDR3 sequence (DNA): TGTGCCAGCAGTCCACCGGGGAATTACTACGAGCAGTACTTC. Its translation: CASSPPGNYYEQYF. The V and J genes are TRBV27 and TRBJ2-7; D is possibly TRBD2 (5 bases). The CDR3 is 14 amino acids. V lost 5 bases and J lost 3, with 14 bases in between. Germline V gene data show CDR1 as MNHEY and CDR2 as SMNVEV (reference sequence).

The genes are TRBV3-1 (or the pseudogene TRBV3-2) and TRBJ1-2; a possible D gene is TRBD1 (5 bases). The CDR3 sequence is 15 residues long. Trimming pared 1 base from V and 2 bases from J, leaving 11 bases between. Germline loops: CDR1 LGHDT, CDR2 YNNKEL (reference sequence). CDR3 protein: CASSQGAGNNYGYTF. In DNA, the CDR3 is TGTGCCAGCAGCCAAGGGGCAGGGAACAACTATGGCTACACCTTC.

The chain is built from TRBV7-9 and TRBJ1-3; D is possibly TRBD1 (6 bases). CDR1 and CDR2 from the germline V gene are SEHNR and FQNEAQ (reference sequence). V lost 1 base and J 4 bases, leaving 11 bases between the germline ends. The CDR3 is 15 amino acids. This CDR3 is CASSLGRGRGNTIYF. The CDR3 DNA reads TGTGCCAGCAGCTTAGGTCGGGGGCGAGGAAACACCATATATTTT.

The rearrangement joins TRBV11-3 to TRBJ2-3; D is ambiguous. CDR3 length: 14 amino acids. The V gene lost 5 bases and the J gene lost 0 bases, with 9 bases spanning the gap. CDR1 and CDR2 from the germline V gene are SGHNT and YENEEA. The CDR3 sequence is CASSPGASTDTQYF. The DNA of the CDR3 is TGTGCCAGCAGCCCTGGAGCTAGCACAGATACGCAGTATTTT.

The chain employs TRBV6-1 and TRBJ1-5; TRBD1 agrees at 9 bases. V dropped 3 bases and J dropped 0; count of bases not matched to a gene: 3. The germline gives CDR1 MNHNS, CDR2 SASEGT. This CDR3 is built from 16 residues. For the CDR3, the DNA is TGTGCCAGCAGTGAGTGGGACAGGGATAGCAATCAGCCCCAGCATTTT. Translation: CASSEWDRDSNQPQHF.

The gene calls are TRBV14 and TRBJ1-2; D gene uncertain. Deletions cut 4 bases from V and 5 bases from J, with 11 bases between. The CDR3 is 13 residues long. CDR1 is SGHDN and CDR2 is FVKESK in the germline V gene. The CDR3 region is CASSPDISYGYTF. As DNA, the CDR3 is TGTGCCAGCAGCCCTGACATCTCTTATGGCTACACCTTC.

The rearrangement links TRBV5-1 to TRBJ2-7; 10 bases map to TRBD1. From germline, CDR1 is SGHRS and CDR2 YFSETQ. The CDR3 runs to 14 residues. Trimming cost V 4 bases and J 5 bases; bases outside gene matches: 6. The chain's CDR3 is CASSGRDRGHEQYF. The CDR3 DNA sequence: TGCGCCAGCAGCGGTCGGGACAGGGGCCACGAGCAGTACTTC.

V gene TRBV5-1 combines with J gene TRBJ1-1; 12 positions agree with TRBD1. V lost 4 bases, J lost 4 bases, and 14 bases stayed unmatched. This CDR3 contains 18 residues. Germline-derived CDR1 and CDR2 are SGHRS and YFSETQ. In DNA form, the CDR3 reads TGCGCCAGCAGCCAACATATAGGGACAGGGGGCTGGGGCACTGAAGCTTTCTTT. Encoded protein: CASSQHIGTGGWGTEAFF.

V usage is TRBV5-1 and J usage is TRBJ2-2, with 14 bases matching TRBD2. From germline, CDR1 is SGHRS and CDR2 YFSETQ. The CDR3 is 16 amino acids. V was clipped by 4 bases and J by 4 bases; unmatched bases: 3. In DNA form, the CDR3 reads TGCGCCAGCAGCCTGACTAGCGGGGGGGCCACCGGGGAGCTGTTTTTT. Protein: CASSLTSGGATGELFF.

The chain employs TRBV21-1 and TRBJ1-6. TRBV21-1 is an annotated pseudogene. The CDR3 consists of 16 residues. Here the CDR3 reads CASRPRISGNNSPLHF. In DNA, the CDR3 is TGTGCCAGCAGGCCCCGAATTTCGGGGAATAATTCACCCCTCCACTTT.

The chain links TRBV5-1 to TRBJ2-5, with 9 nucleotides matching TRBD1. V was clipped by 4 bases and J by 5 bases; unmatched bases: 12. The germline V gene has CDR1 SGHRS and CDR2 YFSETQ. The CDR3 has 16 amino acids. The CDR3 here is CASSPPGQGGLETQYF. CDR3 sequence (DNA): TGCGCCAGCAGCCCTCCGGGACAGGGAGGTCTGGAGACCCAGTACTTC.

The chain uses TRBV3-1 (or the pseudogene TRBV3-2) and TRBJ2-3; 8 bases map to TRBD2. Germline V gene data show CDR1 as LGHDT and CDR2 as YNNKEL (reference sequence). V shed 1 base, J shed 1 base, and the junction held 4 bases outside the gene matches. There are 16 residues in the CDR3. In DNA, the CDR3 is TGTGCCAGCAGCCAAGTGGAGGGACTAGGCACAGATACGCAGTATTTT. Amino acids: CASSQVEGLGTDTQYF.

This clone was seen a handful of times. The chain carries TRBV11-2 and TRBJ2-3; 8 positions match TRBD1. CDR1 is SGHAT and CDR2 is FQNNGV in the germline V gene. The CDR3 has 14 residues. V was pared by 7 bases and J by 1 base, with 4 bases of the junction left unmatched. This chain's CDR3 is CASTKDRGTDTQYF. CDR3 nucleotides: TGTGCCAGCACCAAGGACAGGGGCACAGATACGCAGTATTTT.

The chain is built from TRBV5-1 and TRBJ2-7; 10 bases align to TRBD2. Trimming cost V 2 bases and J 2 bases; bases outside gene matches: 4. The CDR3 length is 15 residues. CDR1 SGHRS and CDR2 YFSETQ come from the germline V gene. The CDR3: CASSFQLAGTYEQYF. CDR3 sequence (DNA): TGCGCCAGCAGCTTTCAACTAGCGGGGACCTACGAGCAGTACTTC.

V and J are TRBV29-1 and TRBJ2-1; either TRBD1 or TRBD2 may supply D (5 bases each). The V end lost 1 base, the J end lost 7 bases, and 14 bases lay between the germline ends. CDR1 SQVTM and CDR2 ANQGSEA come from the germline V gene. The CDR3 has 14 amino acids. The DNA of the CDR3 is TGCAGCGTTGAAGTGAGGGGCAATTGGAATGAGCAGTTCTTC. Translated, it gives CSVEVRGNWNEQFF.

The J gene is TRBJ1-1, the V gene TRBV18, with D possibly being TRBD1 (5 bases). CDR3 length: 14 amino acids. Germline lookup yields CDR1 KGHSH and CDR2 LQKENI. V was pared by 3 bases and J by 1 base, with 9 bases between. CDR3 residues: CASSPRQGNTEAFF. DNA of the CDR3: TGTGCCAGCTCACCTAGGCAGGGGAACACTGAAGCTTTCTTT.